Below, 27 T cell receptor beta chains from the same sample are listed, as sequenced in a study of T cell repertoires in cytomegalovirus infection. For these receptors, no antigen is known. MiXCR, run by TCRdb on the reads, gives a single entry per CDR3 protein. The sample yields about 270,000 distinct CDR3 sequences, approximately 22% seen once. Here the sequenced sample was cultured PBMCs, taken from culture after CMV antigen stimulation. Every receptor here comes from a human donor in good health (CMV status not recorded). Some clones in this sample may be carry-over from other donors' samples.

This clonotype was seen more than once but under ten times. The V gene is TRBV5-4, the J gene TRBJ2-1; 7 positions match TRBD1. J lost 7 bases, V lost 0 bases, and 4 bases had no gene match. The CDR3 is 14 amino acids. Germline CDR1 SGHNT, CDR2 YYREEE (reference sequence). CDR3 coding DNA: TGTGCCAGCAGCTTGGCGGACAGGTATAATGAGCAGTTCTTC. Protein sequence: CASSLADRYNEQFF.

The sample holds many counts of this clonotype. The V call is TRBV7-2, the J call TRBJ2-4; TRBD1 is a possible D gene (6 bases). Trimming took off 2 bases at V and 12 bases at J, with 14 bases between the two ends. Per the germline V gene, CDR1 is SGHTA and CDR2 is FQGNSA. The CDR3 sequence is 13 residues long. CDR3 loop: CASSLTGQINQYF. CDR3 nucleotide sequence: TGTGCCAGCAGCTTAACCGGACAGATTAATCAGTACTTC.

This clonotype was seen a few times. V is TRBV24-1 and J is TRBJ1-2, with 9 bases fitting TRBD1. This CDR3 has 15 amino acids. Trimming removed 4 bases from V and 5 bases from J; junction bases left unmatched: 7. Germline V gene lookup returns CDR1 KGHDR and CDR2 SFDVKD. The CDR3 loop reads CATSDPGTGKYGYTF. CDR3 nucleotide sequence: TGTGCCACCAGTGACCCCGGGACAGGGAAATATGGCTACACCTTC.

The chain combines TRBV12-3 or TRBV12-4 with TRBJ1-4; 7 bases agree with TRBD1. The CDR3 loop spans 14 amino acids. With 8 bases clipped from V and 5 bases from J, the junction kept 8 bases outside the gene matches. The CDR3 spells CASGRTGVNEKLFF. CDR3 in DNA: TGTGCCAGCGGACGGACAGGCGTAAATGAAAAACTGTTTTTT.

The V call is TRBV2, the J call TRBJ1-5; TRBD1 aligns across 7 bases. V shed 2 bases, J shed 7 bases, and the junction held 5 bases outside the gene matches. The CDR3 runs to 14 residues. The V gene's germline CDR1 is SNHLY and CDR2 FYNNEI. CDR3 loop: CASSELGGGQPQHF. The CDR3, as DNA: TGTGCCAGCAGTGAACTAGGAGGGGGCCAGCCCCAGCATTTT.

This clonotype was found a few times. The chain links TRBV5-1 to TRBJ2-3, with 14 bases aligning to TRBD2. The germline CDR1 and CDR2 sequences are SGHRS and YFSETQ. The CDR3 contains 17 residues. The junction had 5 bases not matched to a gene; V was cut back by 4 bases and J by 1 base. CDR3 protein: CASSPGLAGGRTDTQYF. CDR3 nucleotides: TGCGCCAGCAGCCCCGGACTAGCGGGAGGCCGCACAGATACGCAGTATTTT.

This clonotype appeared many times. V gene TRBV7-2 combines with J gene TRBJ1-2; 7 positions match TRBD1. The V and J ends lost 0 bases and 5 bases, in that order; junction bases with no gene match: 12. This CDR3 spans 17 amino acids. Per the germline V gene, CDR1 is SGHTA and CDR2 is FQGNSA. CDR3 in DNA: TGTGCCAGCAGCTTAGCGTCTTTAGGGGGCGCGGATTATGGCTACACCTTC. This encodes CASSLASLGGADYGYTF.

This clonotype was picked up many times. V is TRBV7-2 and J is TRBJ1-5; D unclear. Trimming stripped 5 bases from V and 2 bases from J, with 10 bases between. Looked up from germline, CDR1 is SGHTA and CDR2 is FQGNSA. The CDR3 loop spans 14 amino acids. CDR3 in DNA: TGTGCCAGCAGCGTAACGGGTGGCAATCAGCCCCAGCATTTT. Encoded protein: CASSVTGGNQPQHF.

This clonotype has more than one count but fewer than ten. This sequence joins TRBV7-8 and TRBJ2-3; no reliable D call. Germline CDR1 is SGHVS and CDR2 is FQNEAQ. CDR3 length equals 16 residues. The V end lost 0 bases, the J end lost 0 bases, and 10 bases lay between the germline ends. The CDR3 here is CASSLAPRTSTDTQYF. The CDR3 bases are TGTGCCAGCAGCTTAGCTCCCAGGACCAGCACAGATACGCAGTATTTT.

The CDR3 nucleotides read TGTGCCAGCAGTTACGGTCTAGCCGTTACCTACGAGCAGTACGTC. Translation: CASSYGLAVTYEQYV. The chain couples TRBV6-2 or TRBV6-3 to TRBJ2-7; tentative D call: TRBD2 (5 bases). The V gene's germline CDR1 is MNHEY and CDR2 SVGEGT. The CDR3 totals 15 residues. Trimming shortened V by 2 bases and J by 2 bases, and 13 bases separated the two germline ends.

This chain links TRBV28 with TRBJ2-1; 10 positions match TRBD2. The junction had 8 bases not matched to a gene; V was cut back by 8 bases and J by 4 bases. The CDR3 extends over 15 amino acids. Looked up from germline, CDR1 is MDHEN and CDR2 is SYDVKM. DNA for the CDR3: TGTGCCAGCTTAGCCCTAGCGGGAGCGTACAATGAGCAGTTCTTC. Its protein is CASLALAGAYNEQFF.

This clonotype was seen many times. The chain is built from TRBV6-2 or TRBV6-3 and TRBJ1-1; no definite D call. The CDR3 length is 13 residues. Germline V gene data show CDR1 as MNHEY and CDR2 as SVGEGT. V was pared by 4 bases and J by 4 bases, with 10 bases between. CDR3 sequence: CASSSASSTEAFF. CDR3 in DNA: TGTGCCAGCAGTTCGGCATCAAGCACTGAAGCTTTCTTT.

V usage is TRBV24-1 and J usage is TRBJ2-7; tentatively, D is TRBD2 (7 bases). Trimming left V 3 bases short and J 5 bases short, with 19 bases between. The germline V gene encodes CDR1 KGHDR and CDR2 SFDVKD. The CDR3 covers 16 residues. The CDR3 DNA sequence: TGTGCCACCAGTGATGGGGGGGCAGTCCCCCGGAACGAGCAGTACTTC. It specifies CATSDGGAVPRNEQYF.

This clonotype was recorded a few times. The chain joins TRBV2 to TRBJ1-1; D is possibly TRBD1 (6 bases). CDR1 SNHLY and CDR2 FYNNEI come from the germline V gene. The V end was cut by 2 bases, the J end by 1 base, with 8 bases between. The CDR3 is made up of 14 amino acids. CDR3 region: CASSEKGQNTEAFF. The CDR3, as DNA: TGTGCCAGCAGTGAAAAGGGACAGAACACTGAAGCTTTCTTT.

The rearrangement joins TRBV5-1 to TRBJ2-7; D is unclear. Trimming removed 1 base at V and 0 bases at J, with 8 bases between. This CDR3 is 14 amino acids long. CDR1 SGHRS and CDR2 YFSETQ come from the germline V gene. The CDR3 coding sequence is TGCGCCAGCAGCTTGCGGATTCCCTCCTACGAGCAGTACTTC. It encodes CASSLRIPSYEQYF.

The rearrangement links TRBV28 to TRBJ1-5; 7 nucleotides agree with TRBD1. The CDR3 has 15 amino acids. Germline CDR1 is MDHEN and CDR2 is SYDVKM. Losses at the gene ends were 8 bases for V and 5 bases for J; bases not matched to a gene: 12. CDR3 protein: CASLRTGGPYQPQHF. CDR3 nucleotide sequence: TGTGCCAGCCTTCGGACAGGCGGCCCCTATCAGCCCCAGCATTTT.

The chain uses TRBV20-1 and TRBJ2-5; 9 bases match TRBD1. Germline lookup yields CDR1 DFQATT and CDR2 SNEGSKA (reference sequence). The CDR3 covers 15 residues. V dropped 7 bases and J dropped 2; count of bases not matched to a gene: 11. CDR3 in amino acids: CSVSLVTGGQETQYF. DNA for the CDR3: TGCAGTGTCTCACTCGTGACAGGGGGTCAAGAGACCCAGTACTTC.

The chain employs TRBV7-2 and TRBJ1-1; possible D gene TRBD1, 5 bases. The CDR3 has 16 amino acids. Trimming removed 0 bases at V and 8 bases at J, with 19 bases between. Germline V CDR1 and CDR2: SGHTA, FQGNSA. Here the CDR3 DNA reads TGTGCCAGCAGCTTAGCGTCAGGGTCCGGGGGGGTAGAAGCTTTCTTT. The encoded protein is CASSLASGSGGVEAFF.

There are many counts of this clonotype. The chain has TRBV7-2 and TRBJ1-3; D might be TRBD1 (5 bases). Germline V CDR1 and CDR2: SGHTA, FQGNSA. V lost 5 bases and J 7 bases, leaving 12 bases between the germline ends. This CDR3 has 13 residues. In DNA form, the CDR3 reads TGTGCCAGCAGCGAAGCCGAGGGGAACACCATATATTTT. This sequence encodes CASSEAEGNTIYF. Variable domain in full (rest from reference TRBV7-2 and TRBJ1-3): GAGVSQSPSNKVTEKGKDVELRCDPISGHTALYWYRQSLGQGLEFLIYFQGNSAPDKSGLPSDRFSAERTGGSVSTLTIQRTQQEDSAVYLCASSEAEGNTIYFGEGSWLTVV.

This clonotype was counted only a few times. This chain's CDR3 is CATSDLAGAKNEQFF. The CDR3 DNA reads TGTGCCACCAGTGATTTAGCGGGAGCGAAAAATGAGCAGTTCTTC. The chain recombines TRBV24-1 with TRBJ2-1, with 8 bases identical to TRBD2. V gave up 1 base and J gave up 7 bases; unmatched junction bases: 5. Germline V CDR1 and CDR2: KGHDR, SFDVKD. CDR3 length: 15 residues.

This clonotype was counted ten times or more. The rearrangement uses TRBV7-2 and TRBJ2-1; 13 bases fit TRBD2. The junction had 1 base not matched to a gene; V was cut back by 4 bases and J by 13 bases. CDR3 length equals 12 residues. Germline V gene sequence: CDR1 SGHTA, CDR2 FQGNSA. CDR3 in amino acids: CASSWTSGSQFF. The CDR3 region has the DNA TGTGCCAGCAGCTGGACTAGCGGGAGCCAGTTCTTC.

V and J are TRBV19 and TRBJ2-3, with D perhaps TRBD1 (6 bases). The CDR3 extends over 14 amino acids. V was pared by 5 bases and J by 1 base, with 10 bases between. Looked up from germline, CDR1 is LNHDA and CDR2 is SQIVND (reference sequence). CDR3: CASSFRQGTDTQYF. The CDR3, as DNA: TGTGCCAGTAGTTTCCGACAGGGCACAGATACGCAGTATTTT.

This clonotype was recorded a few times. The chain is built from TRBV12-3 or TRBV12-4 and TRBJ2-5; 10 bases map to TRBD2. The CDR3 sequence is 19 residues long. J lost 1 base, V lost 5 bases, and 16 bases had no gene match. In nucleotides, the CDR3 is TGTGCCAGCAGTCCCCCGGGACAGACCCTAGCGGGAGCCCAAGAGACCCAGTACTTC. This translates into CASSPPGQTLAGAQETQYF.

The chain couples TRBV12-3 or TRBV12-4 to TRBJ1-1, with D maybe TRBD1 (5 bases). Trimming shortened V by 3 bases and J by 4 bases, and 9 bases separated the two germline ends. The CDR3 spans 13 residues. The DNA for the CDR3 is TGTGCCAGCAGTTTTGTCCAGGGCACTGAAGCTTTCTTT. Encoded protein: CASSFVQGTEAFF.

This clonotype was recorded at least ten times. V usage is TRBV7-2 and J usage is TRBJ1-6; 7 bases match TRBD1. After removal of 5 bases from V and 7 bases from J, the junction contained 8 bases not matched to a gene. Germline CDR1 reads SGHTA; CDR2 reads FQGNSA. The CDR3 is 15 amino acids. CDR3 in DNA: TGTGCCAGCAGCGCCCGACAGGGTTCAAATTCACCCCTCCACTTT. Amino acids: CASSARQGSNSPLHF.

There are a few counts of this clonotype. CDR3 in amino acids: CASSFSEGGREQYF. CDR3 nucleotides: TGTGCCAGCAGTTTTTCGGAGGGAGGGCGCGAGCAGTACTTC. V gene TRBV12-3 or TRBV12-4 combines with J gene TRBJ2-7; 7 bases agree with TRBD2. V lost 3 bases, J lost 6 bases, and 8 bases stayed unmatched. There are 14 residues in the CDR3.

This clonotype was counted at least ten times. This chain joins TRBV10-3 and TRBJ2-1; TRBD2 agrees at 9 bases. Germline V CDR1 and CDR2: ENHRY, SYGVKD. The CDR3 has 13 residues. V trimming: 5 bases; J trimming: 5 bases; junction bases outside the gene matches: 1. CDR3 in DNA: TGTGCCATCAGTTGGACTAGCGACAATGAGCAGTTCTTC. It yields the protein CAISWTSDNEQFF.